This T cell receptor beta chain was captured in a study of regulatory T cells in long-lasting Graves disease. Study outcomes and limitations: Patients with persistent disease shared under 3,500 public clonotypes, outpacing the roughly 970 shared by new patients. Persistent disease showed a preference for TRBV28, TRBJ1-2 and TRBJ2-5.

Both iRepertoire HTBI primers and Arm-PCR of CDR3 regions were used to build the TCR beta libraries. Authors' analysis steps: Identification of gene segments yielded around 64 TRBV and about 14 TRBJ across samples. TCRdb re-derived calls from the multiplex PCR reads in MiXCR, one entry per CDR3 protein. What appears here as the V and J calls and clone size reflects TCRdb's work, not the paper's. The sample carries a few hundred thousand distinct CDR3 sequences, about 14% recorded once. The sample holds many counts of this clonotype. Antigen: not known. Per germline, CDR1 MNHNS and CDR2 SASEGT. The CDR3 runs to 15 residues. V lost 6 bases and J 1 base, leaving 14 bases between the germline ends. Time point reported: newly diagnosed GD, antithyroid drugs for less than 3 months. The authors made the TCR library using RNA they extracted from PBMCs. These sequences were also reported in another study, on T cells in Graves' hyperthyroidism and ophthalmopathy. That work contributes: The study excluded patients with uncontrolled infection, other autoimmune disease, pregnancy or lactation.

Sequenced material: peripheral blood mononuclear cells (PBMCs), taken at new diagnosis, from a patient treated with antithyroid drugs. This sequence originates from a man aged 30 to 45 with Graves disease. The V call is TRBV6-1, the J call TRBJ2-3; D possibly matches TRBD1 or TRBD2 (5 bases each). CDR3 sequence: CASSGGHTGTDTQYF. CDR3 nucleotides: TGTGCCAGCAGCGGAGGACATACCGGCACAGATACGCAGTATTTT.